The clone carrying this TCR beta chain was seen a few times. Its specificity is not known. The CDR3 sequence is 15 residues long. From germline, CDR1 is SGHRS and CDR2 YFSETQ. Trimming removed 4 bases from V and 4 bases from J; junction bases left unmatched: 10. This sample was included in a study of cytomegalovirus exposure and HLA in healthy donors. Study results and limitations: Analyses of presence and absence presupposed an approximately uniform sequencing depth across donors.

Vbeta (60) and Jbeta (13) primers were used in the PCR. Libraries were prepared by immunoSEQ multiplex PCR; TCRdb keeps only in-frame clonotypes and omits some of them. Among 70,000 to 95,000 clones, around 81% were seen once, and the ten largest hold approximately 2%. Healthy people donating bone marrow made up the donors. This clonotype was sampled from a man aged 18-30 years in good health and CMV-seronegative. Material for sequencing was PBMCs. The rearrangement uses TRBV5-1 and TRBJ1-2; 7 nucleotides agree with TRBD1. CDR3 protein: CASSLTATGLYGYTF. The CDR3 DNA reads TGCGCCAGCAGCCTGACTGCGACAGGGCTCTATGGCTACACCTTC.